The entry that follows covers one TCR beta chain sequence. The antigen is unknown. This was the immunoSEQ v3 assay. TCRdb keeps only in-frame clones here, not all; method: immunoSEQ multiplex PCR. Of approximately 87,000 clones in the sample, under 70% were seen once. These data belong to a study of TIL therapy for anti-PD-1-resistant metastatic lung cancer. The wider study: Tumors had a median PD-L1 proportion score of roughly 5.7%. Median tumor mutation burden was more than 1.4 mutations per megabase.

The V gene end was trimmed by 3 bases and the J gene end by 6 bases; junction bases not matched to a gene: 23. The CDR3 runs to 19 residues. Germline V lookup: CDR1 LNHDA, CDR2 SQIVND (reference sequence). Study results and caveats: TIL cultures after expansion showed higher clonality and lower diversity than baseline tumor (median around 5.9% vs 31%).

Time point in this sample: pre-treatment sample, taken before nivolumab and TIL therapy. Tumor tissue came from excised metastases, mostly pleural nodules or supraclavicular lymph nodes. Adults with stage 4 NSCLC were enrolled in a phase I trial. The chain employs TRBV19 and TRBJ2-7; 7 nucleotides agree with TRBD2. This TCR derives from a person between 25 and 79 years old with non-small cell lung cancer. The input for sequencing was tumor tissue, taken at baseline. The CDR3 DNA is TGTGCCAGTAGTATTAGGGTCAACCCACTGGGGGGGAGTGGCGGCGAGCAGTACTTC. Encoded protein: CASSIRVNPLGGSGGEQYF.